This paragraph reports one T cell receptor beta chain. The antigen it binds to is not known. At one end the junction does not follow the germline gene, possibly because of a read error. For CDR1 and CDR2, the germline V gene (reference sequence) lists MNHNY and SVGAGI. The CDR3 spans 15 residues, from the cysteine through the phenylalanine. Only the CDR3 region is kept as DNA, spanning 45 bases read in frame from base 1. The cohort included some 30 patients with locally advanced or metastatic urothelial carcinoma who were treated at Memorial Sloan Kettering on a trial protocol. Peripheral blood mononuclear cells were collected pretreatment and during treatment, at between 1 and 8 total time points per patient. The Qiagen DNeasy Blood extraction kit was used to purify genomic DNA from total PBMCs and tumor samples. PBMCs were collected pretreatment and during treatment and were isolated and stored as previously described.

The data were taken from a study of PD-L1 blockade in urothelial cancer (dated by TCRdb to the late 2010s). The study in broad terms: All patients started therapy in about 2014 and received atezolizumab 1,200 mg intravenously every 3 weeks. Just over 28 patients had pretreatment blood TCR-seq, about 24 had at least one posttreatment blood collection, and about 24 had tumor TCR-seq. Whole exome sequencing and RNA sequencing of pretreatment tumors were performed alongside TCR sequencing in the same patients. Blood samples gave median yields of around 150,000 T cells and tens of thousands of unique TCRs, along with a median clonality of roughly 0.08. About nine tenths of the roughly 29 patients were identified as males with urothelial cancer of bladder origin, and a prior smoking history was reported by 18 of 29 patients. Blood samples were analyzed at two time points: 3 weeks after treatment start (second dose) and 6 weeks after treatment start. Somatic, immune and clinical correlates of response to PD-L1 blockade with atezolizumab in urothelial cancer were the focus of an exploratory multi-omic analysis. Patients had an ECOG performance status of 0 or 1 and had received between 0 and 3 prior chemotherapy regimens. TCR sequencing covered pretreatment tumor samples and matched, serially collected peripheral blood taken before and after atezolizumab treatment. Progression-free survival longer than 6 months counted as durable clinical benefit, and TCR features were additionally tested against both progression-free and overall survival. Durable clinical benefit was achieved by nine patients and was not achieved by 20 patients.

To estimate absolute template abundance from read counts, synthetic TCR analog templates were spiked into each PCR. TCRbeta CDR3 regions were amplified from genomic DNA with bias-controlled V and J gene primers using the immunoSEQ assay. Rearranged TCRbeta segments were sequenced at approximately 20X coverage. As for the original processing: Sequencing errors were corrected by clustering and CDR3s were annotated against IMGT to assign V, D and J genes. Out-of-frame and stop-codon sequences were excluded, and only productive TCRbeta rearrangements were used in downstream analyses. Clonality was computed as one minus Shannon entropy normalized by the log of the number of unique productive sequences. Clones differing between time points or between blood and tumor were identified by Fisher's exact test with Benjamini-Hochberg correction at adjusted p below 0.01. Drawn from immuneACCESS, this table holds only the in-frame rearrangements with V and J called that TCRdb kept. Clones are partly lost; checked studies trace under half to an unresolved V gene and leave the rest unexplained. That table gives V, J and clone size, and the DNA gave D and trimming. The sample yields tens of thousands of clones; 75% to 90% were counted once. The top ten constitute around 2% of the sample.

Here is what the overall study found, with its caveats: Because the sample size was small (n = 29) and many of the analyses were exploratory, the results are meant to be hypothesis-generating. At 3 weeks after the start of treatment, tumor-associated TCR clones in peripheral blood had expanded more in patients with durable benefit (n ≈ 20, p = 0.022). Improved progression-free and overall survival was associated with having pretreatment peripheral blood TCR clonality below the median.

This receptor was obtained from a man in his forties or fifties with urothelial cancer. The rearranged chain carries TRBV6-6 and TRBJ2-1, with 8 middle bases fitting TRBD2. The sample consisted of PBMCs, taken around atezolizumab (anti-PD-L1) treatment. CDR3 loop: CASSDSGTSNNEQFF. The DNA is as follows: TGTGCCAGCAGTGACTCCGGGACTAGTAACAATGAGCAGTTCTTC.